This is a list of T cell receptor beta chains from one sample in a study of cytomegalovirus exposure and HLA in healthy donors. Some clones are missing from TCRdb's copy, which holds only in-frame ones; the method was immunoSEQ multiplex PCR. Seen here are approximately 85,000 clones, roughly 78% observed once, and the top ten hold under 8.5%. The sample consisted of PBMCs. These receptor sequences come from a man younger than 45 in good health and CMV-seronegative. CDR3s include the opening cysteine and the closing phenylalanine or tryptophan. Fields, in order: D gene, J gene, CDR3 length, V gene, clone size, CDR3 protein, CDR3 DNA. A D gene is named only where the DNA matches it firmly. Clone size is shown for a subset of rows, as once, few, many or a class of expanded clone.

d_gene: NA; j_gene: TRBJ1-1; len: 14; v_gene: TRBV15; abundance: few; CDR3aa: CATSPPRRSTEAFF; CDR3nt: TGTGCCACCAGCCCACCAAGGCGGTCCACTGAAGCTTTCTTT
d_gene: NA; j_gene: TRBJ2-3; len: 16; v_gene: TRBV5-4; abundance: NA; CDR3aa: CASSLTQHTSTDTQYF; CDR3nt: TGTGCCAGCAGCTTAACACAGCACACTAGCACAGATACGCAGTATTTT
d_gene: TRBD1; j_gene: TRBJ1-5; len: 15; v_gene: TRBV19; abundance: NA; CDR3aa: CATGQGVLSNQPQHF; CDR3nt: TGTGCCACGGGACAGGGGGTCCTTAGCAATCAGCCCCAGCATTTT
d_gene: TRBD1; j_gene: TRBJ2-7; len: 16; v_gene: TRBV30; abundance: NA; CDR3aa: CAWTLRWDRVINEQYF; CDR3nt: TGTGCCTGGACCCTCCGGTGGGACAGGGTGATCAACGAGCAGTACTTC
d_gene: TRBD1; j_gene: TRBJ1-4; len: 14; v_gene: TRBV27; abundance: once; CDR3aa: CASRDRGRREKLFF; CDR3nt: TGTGCCAGCAGAGACAGGGGGCGCCGTGAAAAACTGTTTTTT
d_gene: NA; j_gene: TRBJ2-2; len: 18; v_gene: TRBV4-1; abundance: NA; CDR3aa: CASSQSYSTGRATGELFF; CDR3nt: TGCGCCAGCAGCCAAAGTTACTCGACAGGCCGGGCCACCGGGGAGCTGTTTTTT
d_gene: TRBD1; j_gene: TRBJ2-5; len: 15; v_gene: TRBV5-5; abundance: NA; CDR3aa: CASSERDRGRETQYF; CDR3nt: TGTGCCAGCAGCGAAAGAGACAGGGGGCGGGAGACCCAGTACTTC
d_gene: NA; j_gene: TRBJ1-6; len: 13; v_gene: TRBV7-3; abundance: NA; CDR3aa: CASSPTQGSPLHF; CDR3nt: TGTGCCAGCAGCCCAACTCAGGGTTCACCCCTCCACTTT
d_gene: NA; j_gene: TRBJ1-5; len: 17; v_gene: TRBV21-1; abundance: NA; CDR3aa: CASSKKGADYSNQPQHF; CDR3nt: TGTGCCAGCAGCAAAAAGGGGGCGGATTATAGCAATCAGCCCCAGCATTTT
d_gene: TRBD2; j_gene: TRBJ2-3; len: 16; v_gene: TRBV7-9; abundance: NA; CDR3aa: CASRGGGGAFTDTQYF; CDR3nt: TGTGCCAGCAGGGGAGGCGGGGGGGCCTTCACAGATACGCAGTATTTT
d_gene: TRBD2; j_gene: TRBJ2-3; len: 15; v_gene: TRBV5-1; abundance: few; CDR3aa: CASSHGGGDTDTQYF; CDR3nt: TGCGCCAGCAGCCATGGTGGGGGGGACACAGATACGCAGTATTTT
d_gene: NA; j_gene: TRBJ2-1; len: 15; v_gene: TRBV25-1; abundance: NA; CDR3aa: CASRAPSSAYNEQFF; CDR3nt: TGTGCCAGCAGGGCCCCGAGTAGCGCCTACAATGAGCAGTTCTTC
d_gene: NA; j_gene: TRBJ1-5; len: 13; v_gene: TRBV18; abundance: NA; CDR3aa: CASSPQGDQPQHF; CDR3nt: TGTGCCAGCTCACCCCAGGGTGATCAGCCCCAGCATTTT
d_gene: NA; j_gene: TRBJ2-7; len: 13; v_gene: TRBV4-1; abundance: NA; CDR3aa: CASSQGEVYEQYF; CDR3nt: TGCGCCAGCAGCCAGGGTGAGGTCTACGAGCAGTACTTC
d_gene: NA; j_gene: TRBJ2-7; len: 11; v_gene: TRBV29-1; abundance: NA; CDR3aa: CSVTETYEQYF; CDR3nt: TGCAGCGTTACGGAGACCTACGAGCAGTACTTC
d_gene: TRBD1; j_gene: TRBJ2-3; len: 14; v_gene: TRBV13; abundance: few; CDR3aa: CASSSTGETDTQYF; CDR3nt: TGTGCCAGCAGCTCAACAGGGGAAACAGATACGCAGTATTTT
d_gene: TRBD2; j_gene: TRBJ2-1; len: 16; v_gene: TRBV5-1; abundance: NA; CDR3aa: CASSLSAGGMGGEQFF; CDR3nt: TGCGCCAGCAGCTTGTCTGCGGGAGGGATGGGGGGCGAGCAGTTCTTC
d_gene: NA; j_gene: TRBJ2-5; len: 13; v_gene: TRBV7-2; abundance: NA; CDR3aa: CASSLERRETQYF; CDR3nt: TGTGCCAGCAGCTTAGAGCGCCGAGAGACCCAGTACTTC
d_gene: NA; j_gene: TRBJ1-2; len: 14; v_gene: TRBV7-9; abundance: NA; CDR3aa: CASSHNLADYGYTF; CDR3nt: TGTGCCAGCAGTCACAATCTTGCCGATTATGGCTACACCTTC
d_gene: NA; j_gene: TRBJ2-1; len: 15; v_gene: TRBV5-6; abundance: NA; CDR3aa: CASITGWERDNEQFF; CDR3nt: TGTGCCAGCATCACCGGCTGGGAGAGGGACAATGAGCAGTTCTTC